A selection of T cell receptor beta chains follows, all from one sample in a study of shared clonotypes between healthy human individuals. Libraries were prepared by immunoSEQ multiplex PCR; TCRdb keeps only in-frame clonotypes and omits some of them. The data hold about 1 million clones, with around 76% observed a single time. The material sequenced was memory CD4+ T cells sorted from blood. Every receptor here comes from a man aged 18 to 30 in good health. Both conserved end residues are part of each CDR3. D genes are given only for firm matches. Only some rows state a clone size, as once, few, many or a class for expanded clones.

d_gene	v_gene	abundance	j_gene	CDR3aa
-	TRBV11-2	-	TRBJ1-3	CASTNPGGTGNTIYF
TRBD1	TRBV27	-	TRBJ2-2	CASSPTGTGKTGELFF
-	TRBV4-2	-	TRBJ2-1	CASSQVADPYYNEQFF
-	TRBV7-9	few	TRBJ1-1	CASSLSGGTEAFF
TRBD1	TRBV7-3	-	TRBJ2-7	CASSLLGQGTSYEQYF
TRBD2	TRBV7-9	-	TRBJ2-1	CASSLGGSYNEQFF
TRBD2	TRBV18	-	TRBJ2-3	CASSPGTSGSRTDTQYF
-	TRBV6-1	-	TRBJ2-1	CASSERPGGAYNEQFF
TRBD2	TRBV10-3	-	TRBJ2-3	CAISSGGTDTQYF
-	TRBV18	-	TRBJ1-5	CASSPSAAGWEPQHF
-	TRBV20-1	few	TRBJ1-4	CSAKNSEKLFF
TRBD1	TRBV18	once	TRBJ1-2	CASSPPGQGSFGYTF
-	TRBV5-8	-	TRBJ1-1	CASSFLQAEAFF
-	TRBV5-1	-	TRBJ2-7	CASSQGWSSYEQYF
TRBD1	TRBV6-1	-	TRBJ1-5	CASSRDRVNQPQHF
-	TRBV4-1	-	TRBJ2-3	CASSRWGPDTQYF
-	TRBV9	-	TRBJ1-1	CASSTGWEGAEAFF
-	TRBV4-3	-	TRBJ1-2	CASSQEIRRSTYGYTF
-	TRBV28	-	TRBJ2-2	CASSLGGSIIAGELFF
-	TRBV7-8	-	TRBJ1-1	CASSQVGGNTEAFF
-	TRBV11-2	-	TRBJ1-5	CASSRGVAQPQHF
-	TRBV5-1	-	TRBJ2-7	CASNLGSEGPYEQYF
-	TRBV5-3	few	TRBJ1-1	CARGEGDENTEAFF
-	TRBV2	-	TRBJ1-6	CASRTESSYNSPLHF
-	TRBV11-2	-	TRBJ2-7	CASNNQTTGHYEQYF
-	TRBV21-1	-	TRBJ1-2	CASSKYRVNYGYTF
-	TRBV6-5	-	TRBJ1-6	CASSYSMGEPLHF
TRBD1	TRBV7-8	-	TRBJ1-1	CASSLGFRTGRTEAFF
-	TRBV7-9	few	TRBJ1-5	CASGEDQPQHF
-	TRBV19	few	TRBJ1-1	CASRHGPSNTEAFF
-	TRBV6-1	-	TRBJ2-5	CASSDTGHFVETQYF
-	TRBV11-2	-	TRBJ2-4	CASSSTVAKNIQYF
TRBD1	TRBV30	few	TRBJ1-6	CAWSGVGGPNSPLHF
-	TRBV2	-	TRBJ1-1	CASRGRYGGGTEAFF
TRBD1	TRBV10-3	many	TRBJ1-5	CAIRRGTESNQPQHF
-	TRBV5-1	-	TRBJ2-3	CASSLGAAGTDTQYF
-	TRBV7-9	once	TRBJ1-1	CASSLLGFEAFF
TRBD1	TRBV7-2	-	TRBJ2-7	CASSGGQASYEQYF
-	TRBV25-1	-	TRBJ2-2	CASSEYRGTGELFF
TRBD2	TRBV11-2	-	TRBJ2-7	CASSLRLAGFQTNEQYF
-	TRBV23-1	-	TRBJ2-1	CASSQRTDSSYNEQFF
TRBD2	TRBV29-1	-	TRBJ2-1	CSVAGSGIRNEQFF
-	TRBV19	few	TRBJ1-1	CASTGGGVEAFF
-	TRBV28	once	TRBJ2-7	CASTHRGGYEQYF
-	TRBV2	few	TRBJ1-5	CASSSQGLDQPQHF
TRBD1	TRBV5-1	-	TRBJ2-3	CASSLSGGSDTQYF
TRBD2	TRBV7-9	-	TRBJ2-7	CASSLSGGNYEQYF
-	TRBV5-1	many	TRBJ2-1	CASSLGGTSLYNEQFF
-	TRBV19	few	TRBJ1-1	CASSIGLGRLTEAFF
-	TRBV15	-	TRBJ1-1	CATSRGVLLNTEAFF
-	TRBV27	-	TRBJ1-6	CASSLTRNSPLHF
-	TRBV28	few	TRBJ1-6	CASSLSGNSPLHF
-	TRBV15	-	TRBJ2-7	CATSRPTGTTYEQYF
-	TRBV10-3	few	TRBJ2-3	CAITNRETDTQYF
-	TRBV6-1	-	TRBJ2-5	CASSVTSIGETQYF
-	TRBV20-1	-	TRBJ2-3	CSPRNTQYF
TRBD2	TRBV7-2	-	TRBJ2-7	CASSPRDYLSYEQYF
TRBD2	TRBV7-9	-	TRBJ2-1	CASSLLAGGPNEQFF
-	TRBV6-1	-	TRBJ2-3	CASLWGGTDTQYF